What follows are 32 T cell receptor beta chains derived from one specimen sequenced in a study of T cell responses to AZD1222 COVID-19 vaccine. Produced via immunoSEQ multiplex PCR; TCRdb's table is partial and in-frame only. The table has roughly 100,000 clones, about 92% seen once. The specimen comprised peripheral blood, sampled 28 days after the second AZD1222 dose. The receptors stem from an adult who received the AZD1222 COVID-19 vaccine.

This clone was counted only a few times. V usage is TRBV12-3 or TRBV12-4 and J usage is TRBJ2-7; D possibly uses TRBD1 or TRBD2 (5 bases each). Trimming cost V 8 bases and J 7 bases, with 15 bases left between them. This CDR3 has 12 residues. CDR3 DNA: TGTGCCAGCGGGACGAACGAGAGGGAGCAGTACTTC. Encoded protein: CASGTNEREQYF.

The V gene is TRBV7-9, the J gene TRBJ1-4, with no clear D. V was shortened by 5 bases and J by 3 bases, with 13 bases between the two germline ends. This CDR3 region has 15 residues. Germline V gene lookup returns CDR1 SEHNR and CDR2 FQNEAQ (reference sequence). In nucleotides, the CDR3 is TGTGCCAGCAGCACCGTCCGGGAGCCTAATGAAAAACTGTTTTTT. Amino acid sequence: CASSTVREPNEKLFF.

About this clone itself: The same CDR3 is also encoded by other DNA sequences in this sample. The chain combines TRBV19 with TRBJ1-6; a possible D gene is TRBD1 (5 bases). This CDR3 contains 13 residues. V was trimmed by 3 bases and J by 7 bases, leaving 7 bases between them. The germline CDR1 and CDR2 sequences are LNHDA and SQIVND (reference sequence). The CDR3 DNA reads TGTGCCAGTAGTATCGGGGGGAATTCACCCCTCCACTTT. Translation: CASSIGGNSPLHF. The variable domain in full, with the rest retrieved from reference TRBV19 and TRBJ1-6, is DGGITQSPKYLFRKEGQNVTLSCEQNLNHDAMYWYRQDPGQGLRLIYYSQIVNDFQKGDIAEGYSVSREKKESFPLTVTSAQKNPTAFYLCASSIGGNSPLHFGNGTRLTVT.

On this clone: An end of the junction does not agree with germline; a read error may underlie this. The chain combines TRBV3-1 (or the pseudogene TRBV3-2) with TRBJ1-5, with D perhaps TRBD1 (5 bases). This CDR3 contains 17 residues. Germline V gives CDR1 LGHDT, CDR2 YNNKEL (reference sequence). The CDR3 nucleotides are TGTGCCTGCAGCCAAGGTTGGGGCACCGATAGCAATCAGCCCCAGCATTTT. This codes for CACSQGWGTDSNQPQHF.

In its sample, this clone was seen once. This CDR3 is CARGTRLGTEAFF. CDR3 nucleotide sequence: TGTGCCAGGGGGACACGTCTGGGGACTGAAGCTTTCTTT. V usage is TRBV27 and J usage is TRBJ1-1, with D perhaps matching TRBD1 (6 bases). This CDR3 comprises 13 residues. V was shortened by 9 bases and J by 5 bases, with 16 bases between the two germline ends. Per germline, CDR1 MNHEY and CDR2 SMNVEV (reference sequence).

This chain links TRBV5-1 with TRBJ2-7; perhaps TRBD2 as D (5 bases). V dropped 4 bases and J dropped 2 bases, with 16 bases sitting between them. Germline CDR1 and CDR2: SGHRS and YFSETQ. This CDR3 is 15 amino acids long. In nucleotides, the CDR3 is TGCGCCAGCAGCCTGGCCCTGACGGGAACCTACGAGCAGTACTTC. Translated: CASSLALTGTYEQYF.

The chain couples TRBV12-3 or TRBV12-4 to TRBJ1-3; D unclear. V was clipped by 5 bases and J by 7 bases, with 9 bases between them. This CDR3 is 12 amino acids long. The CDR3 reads CASSHYGNTIYF. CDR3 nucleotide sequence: TGTGCCAGCAGTCACTACGGTAACACCATATATTTT.

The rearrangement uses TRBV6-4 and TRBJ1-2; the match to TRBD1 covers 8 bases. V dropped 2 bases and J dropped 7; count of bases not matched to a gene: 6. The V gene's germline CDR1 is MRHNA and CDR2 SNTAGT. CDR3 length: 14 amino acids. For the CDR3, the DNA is TGTGCCAGCAGTGACGGAGGGACAGGTTTTGGCTACACCTTC. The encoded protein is CASSDGGTGFGYTF.

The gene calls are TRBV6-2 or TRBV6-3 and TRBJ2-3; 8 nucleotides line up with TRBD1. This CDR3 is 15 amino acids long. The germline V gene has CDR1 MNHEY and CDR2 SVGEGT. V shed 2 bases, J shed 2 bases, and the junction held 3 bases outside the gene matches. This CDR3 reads CASSYDRGDTDTQYF. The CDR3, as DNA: TGTGCCAGCAGTTACGACAGGGGAGACACAGATACGCAGTATTTT.

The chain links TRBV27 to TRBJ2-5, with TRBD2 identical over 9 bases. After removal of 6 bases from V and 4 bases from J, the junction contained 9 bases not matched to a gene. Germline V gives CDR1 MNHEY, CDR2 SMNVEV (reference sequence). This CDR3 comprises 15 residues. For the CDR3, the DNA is TGTGCCAGCAGCGCGGCTCCTAGCGGGGTAGAGACCCAGTACTTC. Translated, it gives CASSAAPSGVETQYF.

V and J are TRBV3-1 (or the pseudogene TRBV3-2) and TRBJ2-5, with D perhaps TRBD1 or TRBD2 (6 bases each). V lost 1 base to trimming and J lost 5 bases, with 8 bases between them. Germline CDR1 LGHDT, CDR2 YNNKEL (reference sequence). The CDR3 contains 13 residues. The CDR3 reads CASSQGRGETQYF. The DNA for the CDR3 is TGTGCCAGCAGCCAAGGGAGGGGGGAGACCCAGTACTTC.

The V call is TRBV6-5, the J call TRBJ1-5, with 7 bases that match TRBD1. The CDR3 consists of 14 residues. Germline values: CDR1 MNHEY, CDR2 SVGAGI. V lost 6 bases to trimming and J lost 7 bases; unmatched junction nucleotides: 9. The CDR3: CASSRTGVWQPQHF. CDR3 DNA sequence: TGTGCCAGCAGCCGTACAGGGGTCTGGCAGCCCCAGCATTTT.

The CDR3 coding sequence is TGTGCCATCAGTGAGTCCAGGACCCACGAGCAGTACTTC. It is translated as CAISESRTHEQYF. The chain links TRBV10-3 to TRBJ2-7; D is uncertain. V lost 0 bases, J lost 5 bases, and 8 bases lay in between. Germline V gene data show CDR1 as ENHRY and CDR2 as SYGVKD. The CDR3 runs 13 residues.

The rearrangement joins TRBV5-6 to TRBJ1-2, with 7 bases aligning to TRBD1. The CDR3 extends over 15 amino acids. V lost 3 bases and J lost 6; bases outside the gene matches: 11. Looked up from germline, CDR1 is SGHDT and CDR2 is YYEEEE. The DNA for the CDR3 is TGTGCCAGCAGCTCCCTAAACCGGGACAGAGATGGCTACACCTTC. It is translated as CASSSLNRDRDGYTF. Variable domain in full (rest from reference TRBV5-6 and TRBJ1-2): DAGVTQSPTHLIKTRGQQVTLRCSPKSGHDTVSWYQQALGQGPQFIFQYYEEEERQRGNFPDRFSGHQFPNYSSELNVNALLLGDSALYLCASSSLNRDRDGYTFGSGTRLTVV.

CDR3 in amino acids: CASRLGTADNQPQHF. In DNA form, the CDR3 reads TGTGCCAGCAGGTTGGGGACAGCCGACAATCAGCCCCAGCATTTT. The V gene is TRBV6-5, the J gene TRBJ1-5; the match to TRBD1 covers 7 bases. This CDR3 spans 15 amino acids. The germline V gene has CDR1 MNHEY and CDR2 SVGAGI. V lost 6 bases and J lost 3; bases outside the gene matches: 8.

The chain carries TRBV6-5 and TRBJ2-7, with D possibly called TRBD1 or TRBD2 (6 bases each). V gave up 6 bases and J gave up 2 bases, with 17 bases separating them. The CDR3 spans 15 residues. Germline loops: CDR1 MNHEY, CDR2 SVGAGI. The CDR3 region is CASRSGAGPTYEQYF. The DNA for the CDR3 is TGTGCCAGCAGGTCGGGGGCGGGACCTACCTACGAGCAGTACTTC.

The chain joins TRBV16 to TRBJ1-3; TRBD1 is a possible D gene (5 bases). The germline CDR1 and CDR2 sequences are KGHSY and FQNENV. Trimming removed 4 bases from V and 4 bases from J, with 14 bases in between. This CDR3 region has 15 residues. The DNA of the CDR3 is TGTGCCAGCAGCCCCACGGGGGGAAAAGGAAACACCATATATTTT. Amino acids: CASSPTGGKGNTIYF.

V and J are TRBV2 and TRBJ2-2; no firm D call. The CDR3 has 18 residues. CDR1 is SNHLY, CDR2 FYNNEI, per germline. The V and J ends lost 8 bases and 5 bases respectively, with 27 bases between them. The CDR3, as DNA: TGTGCCAGCTATACTCCGCGAGCGTTCCGTAGGAAGACCGGGGAGCTGTTTTTT. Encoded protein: CASYTPRAFRRKTGELFF.

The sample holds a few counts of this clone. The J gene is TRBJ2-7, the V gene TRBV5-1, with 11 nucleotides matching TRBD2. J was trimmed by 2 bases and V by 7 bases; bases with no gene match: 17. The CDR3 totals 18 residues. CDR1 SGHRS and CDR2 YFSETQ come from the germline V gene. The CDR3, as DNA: TGCGCCAGCCAGCTCGGCCCTAGCGGGGGGTCGGCCCCCTACGAGCAGTACTTC. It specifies CASQLGPSGGSAPYEQYF. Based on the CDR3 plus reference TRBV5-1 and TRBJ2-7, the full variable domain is KAGVTQTPRYLIKTRGQQVTLSCSPISGHRSVSWYQQTPGQGLQFLFEYFSETQRNKGNFPGRFSGRQFSNSRSEMNVSTLELGDSALYLCASQLGPSGGSAPYEQYFGPGTRLTVT.

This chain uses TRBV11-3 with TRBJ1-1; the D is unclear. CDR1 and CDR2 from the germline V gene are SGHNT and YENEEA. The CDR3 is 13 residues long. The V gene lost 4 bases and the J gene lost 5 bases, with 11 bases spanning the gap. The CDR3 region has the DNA TGTGCCAGCAGCTCCACCACAGTAACTGAAGCTTTCTTT. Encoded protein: CASSSTTVTEAFF. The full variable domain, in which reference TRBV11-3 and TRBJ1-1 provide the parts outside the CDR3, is EAGVVQSPRYKIIEKKQPVAFWCNPISGHNTLYWYLQNLGQGPELLIRYENEEAVDDSQLPKDRFSAERLKGVDSTLKIQPAELGDSAVYLCASSSTTVTEAFFGQGTRLTVV.

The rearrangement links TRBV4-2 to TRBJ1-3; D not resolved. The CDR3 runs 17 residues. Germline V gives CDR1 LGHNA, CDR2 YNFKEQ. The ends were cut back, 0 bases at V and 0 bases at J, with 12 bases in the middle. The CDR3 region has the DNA TGTGCCAGCAGCCAAGACGTGACGGGCGACTCTGGAAACACCATATATTTT. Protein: CASSQDVTGDSGNTIYF.

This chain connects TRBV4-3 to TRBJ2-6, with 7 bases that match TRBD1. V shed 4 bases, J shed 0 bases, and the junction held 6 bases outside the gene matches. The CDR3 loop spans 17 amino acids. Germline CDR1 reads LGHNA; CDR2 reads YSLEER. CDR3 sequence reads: CASSPGGIISGANVLTF. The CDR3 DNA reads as TGCGCCAGCAGCCCAGGGGGAATCATCTCTGGGGCCAACGTCCTGACTTTC.

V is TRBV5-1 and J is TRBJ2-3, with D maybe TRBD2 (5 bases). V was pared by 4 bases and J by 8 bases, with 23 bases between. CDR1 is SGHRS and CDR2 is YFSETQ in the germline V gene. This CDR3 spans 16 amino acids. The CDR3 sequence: CASSPPGPSTGSTQYF. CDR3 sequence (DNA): TGCGCCAGCAGCCCCCCGGGTCCTTCCACGGGGTCTACGCAGTATTTT.

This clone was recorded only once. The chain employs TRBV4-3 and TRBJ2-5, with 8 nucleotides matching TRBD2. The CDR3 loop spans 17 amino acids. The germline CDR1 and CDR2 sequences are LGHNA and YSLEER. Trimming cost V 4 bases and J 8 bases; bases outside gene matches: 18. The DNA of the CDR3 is TGCGCCAGCAGCCCAGGTTCGAGTAGCGGGGTGCCTCCTACCCAGTACTTC. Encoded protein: CASSPGSSSGVPPTQYF.

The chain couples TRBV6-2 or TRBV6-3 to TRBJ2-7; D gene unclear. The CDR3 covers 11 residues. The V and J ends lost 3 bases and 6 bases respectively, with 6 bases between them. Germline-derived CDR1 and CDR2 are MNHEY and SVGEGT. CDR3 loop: CASSYLGEQYF. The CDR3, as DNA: TGTGCCAGCAGTTATCTCGGCGAGCAGTACTTC.

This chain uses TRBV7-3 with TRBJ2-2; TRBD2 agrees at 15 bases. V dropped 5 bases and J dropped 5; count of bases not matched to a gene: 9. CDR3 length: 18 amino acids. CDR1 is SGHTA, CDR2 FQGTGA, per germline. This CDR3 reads CASSPRTSGGAGTGELFF. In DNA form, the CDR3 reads TGTGCCAGCAGCCCCCGGACTAGCGGGGGGGCGGGGACCGGGGAGCTGTTTTTT.

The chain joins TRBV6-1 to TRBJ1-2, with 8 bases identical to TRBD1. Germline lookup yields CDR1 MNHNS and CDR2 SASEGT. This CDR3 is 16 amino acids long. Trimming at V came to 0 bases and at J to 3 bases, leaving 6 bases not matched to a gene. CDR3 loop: CASSEARAGGYYGYTF. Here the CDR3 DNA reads TGTGCCAGCAGTGAAGCGCGGGCAGGGGGCTACTATGGCTACACCTTC.

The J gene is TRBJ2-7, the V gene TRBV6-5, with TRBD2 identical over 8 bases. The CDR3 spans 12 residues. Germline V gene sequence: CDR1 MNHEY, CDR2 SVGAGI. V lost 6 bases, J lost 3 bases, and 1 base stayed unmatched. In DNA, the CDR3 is TGTGCCAGCAGGCGGGGGGACTACGAGCAGTACTTC. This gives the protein CASRRGDYEQYF.

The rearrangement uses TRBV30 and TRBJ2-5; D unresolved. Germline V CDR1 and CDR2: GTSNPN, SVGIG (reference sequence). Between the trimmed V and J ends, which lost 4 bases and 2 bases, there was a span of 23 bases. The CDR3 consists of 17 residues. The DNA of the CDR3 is TGTGCCTGGACTATCAGGAGACCGACCCGGCGACAAGAGACCCAGTACTTC. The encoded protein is CAWTIRRPTRRQETQYF.

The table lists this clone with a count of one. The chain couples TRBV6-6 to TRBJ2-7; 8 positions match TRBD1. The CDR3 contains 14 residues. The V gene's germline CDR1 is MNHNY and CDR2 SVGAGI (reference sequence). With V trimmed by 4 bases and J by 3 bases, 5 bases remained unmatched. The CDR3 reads CASSSGGAGYEQYF. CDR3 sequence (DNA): TGTGCCAGCAGTTCAGGGGGCGCGGGCTACGAGCAGTACTTC.

CDR3 bases: TGCGCCAGCAGCCAAGAATGGGGCGTAAGCTCCTACGAGCAGTACTTC. The encoded protein is CASSQEWGVSSYEQYF. The chain couples TRBV4-1 to TRBJ2-7; D is perhaps TRBD1 (5 bases). The CDR3 contains 16 residues. CDR1 and CDR2 (germline): MGHRA, YSYEKL. The germline V and J ends were trimmed by 0 bases and 0 bases, with 12 bases remaining between them.

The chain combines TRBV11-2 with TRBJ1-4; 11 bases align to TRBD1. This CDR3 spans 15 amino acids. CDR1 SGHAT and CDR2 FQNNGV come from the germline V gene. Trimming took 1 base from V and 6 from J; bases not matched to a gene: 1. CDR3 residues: CASSLGTGGDEKLFF. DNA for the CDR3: TGTGCCAGCAGCTTAGGGACAGGGGGCGATGAAAAACTGTTTTTT.